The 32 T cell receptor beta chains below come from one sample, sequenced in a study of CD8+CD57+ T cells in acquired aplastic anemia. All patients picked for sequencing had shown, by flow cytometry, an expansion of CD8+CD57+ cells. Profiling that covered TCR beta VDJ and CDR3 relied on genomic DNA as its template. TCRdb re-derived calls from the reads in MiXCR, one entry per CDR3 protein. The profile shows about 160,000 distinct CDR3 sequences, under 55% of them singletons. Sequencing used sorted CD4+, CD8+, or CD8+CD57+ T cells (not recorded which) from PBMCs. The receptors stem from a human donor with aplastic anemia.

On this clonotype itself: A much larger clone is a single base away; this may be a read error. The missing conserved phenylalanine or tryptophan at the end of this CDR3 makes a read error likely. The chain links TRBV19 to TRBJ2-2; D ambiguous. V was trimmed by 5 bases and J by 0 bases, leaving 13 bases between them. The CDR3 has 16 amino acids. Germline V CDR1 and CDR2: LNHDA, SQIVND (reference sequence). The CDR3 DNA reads TGTGCCAGTAGTCGTGAGCTACTCGCGAACACCGGGGAGCTGTTTCTT. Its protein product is CASSRELLANTGELFL.

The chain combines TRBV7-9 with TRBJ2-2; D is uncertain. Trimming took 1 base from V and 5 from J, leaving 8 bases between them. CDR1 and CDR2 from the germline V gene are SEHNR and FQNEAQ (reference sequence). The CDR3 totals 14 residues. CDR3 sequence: CASSLVFETGELFF. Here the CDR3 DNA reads TGTGCCAGCAGCTTAGTTTTTGAAACCGGGGAGCTGTTTTTT.

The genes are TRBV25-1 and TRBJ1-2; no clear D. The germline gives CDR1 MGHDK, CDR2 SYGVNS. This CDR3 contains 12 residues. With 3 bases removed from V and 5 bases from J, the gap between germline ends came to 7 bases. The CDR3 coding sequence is TGTGCCAGCAGTGACGGGCGGTATGGCTACACCTTC. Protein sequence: CASSDGRYGYTF.

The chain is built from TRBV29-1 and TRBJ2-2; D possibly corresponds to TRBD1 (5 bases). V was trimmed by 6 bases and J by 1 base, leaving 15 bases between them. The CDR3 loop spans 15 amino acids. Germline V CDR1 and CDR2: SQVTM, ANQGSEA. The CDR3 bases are TGCAGCGTACACGCAGGGCTAATGAACACCGGGGAGCTGTTTTTT. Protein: CSVHAGLMNTGELFF.

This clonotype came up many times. CDR3 loop: CSARDWGQGHGYTF. The CDR3 DNA is TGCAGTGCTAGAGATTGGGGACAGGGGCATGGCTACACCTTC. The chain joins TRBV20-1 to TRBJ1-2, with 10 positions matching TRBD1. Trimming removed 0 bases from V and 6 bases from J; junction bases left unmatched: 4. This CDR3 has 14 residues. Germline lookup yields CDR1 DFQATT and CDR2 SNEGSKA (reference sequence).

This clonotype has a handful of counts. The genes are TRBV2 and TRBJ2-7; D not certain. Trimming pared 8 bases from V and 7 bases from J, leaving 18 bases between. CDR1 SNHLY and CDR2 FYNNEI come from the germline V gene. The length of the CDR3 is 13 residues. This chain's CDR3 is CASSIDGLYEQYF. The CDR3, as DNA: TGTGCCAGCTCAATCGACGGGTTGTATGAGCAGTACTTC.

In DNA form, the CDR3 reads TGTGCCAGCAGCGTAGGAGGTAGATCGGGTGAGCAGTTCTTC. Translation: CASSVGGRSGEQFF. The chain joins TRBV9 to TRBJ2-1; D gene uncertain. CDR1 is SGDLS and CDR2 is YYNGEE in the germline V gene. Trimming took 0 bases from V and 9 from J, leaving 13 bases between them. The CDR3 extends over 14 amino acids.

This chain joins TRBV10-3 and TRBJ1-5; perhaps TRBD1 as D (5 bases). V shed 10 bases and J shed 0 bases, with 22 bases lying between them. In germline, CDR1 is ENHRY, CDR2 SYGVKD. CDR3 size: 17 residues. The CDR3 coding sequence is TGTGCCAGCAGGAGTTCACAGGCATCTGATAGCAATCAGCCCCAGCATTTT. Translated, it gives CASRSSQASDSNQPQHF.

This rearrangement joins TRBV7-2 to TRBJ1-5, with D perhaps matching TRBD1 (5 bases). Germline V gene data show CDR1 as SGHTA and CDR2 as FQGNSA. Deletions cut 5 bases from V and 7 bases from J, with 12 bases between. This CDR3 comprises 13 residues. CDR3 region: CASSPDGGQPQHF. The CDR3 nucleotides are TGTGCCAGCAGCCCGGATGGGGGACAGCCCCAGCATTTT.

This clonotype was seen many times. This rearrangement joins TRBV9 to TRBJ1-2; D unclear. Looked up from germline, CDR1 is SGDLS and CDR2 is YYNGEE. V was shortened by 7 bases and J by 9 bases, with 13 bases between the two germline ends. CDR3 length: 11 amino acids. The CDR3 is CASGDSFRYTF. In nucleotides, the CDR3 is TGTGCCAGCGGCGATTCGTTTCGCTACACCTTC.

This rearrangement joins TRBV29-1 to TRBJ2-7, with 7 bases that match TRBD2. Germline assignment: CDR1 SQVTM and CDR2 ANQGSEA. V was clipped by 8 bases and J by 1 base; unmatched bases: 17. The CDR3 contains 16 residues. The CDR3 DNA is TGCAGCTTAGCGCAGGCTAGCGGAGCCCAATCCTACGAGCAGTACTTC. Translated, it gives CSLAQASGAQSYEQYF.

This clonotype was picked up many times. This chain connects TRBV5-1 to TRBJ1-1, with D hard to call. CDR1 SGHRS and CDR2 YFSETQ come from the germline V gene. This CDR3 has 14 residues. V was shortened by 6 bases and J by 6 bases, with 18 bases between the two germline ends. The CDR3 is CASMDTGGSAEAFF. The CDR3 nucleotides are TGCGCCAGCATGGATACGGGTGGTTCTGCTGAAGCTTTCTTT.

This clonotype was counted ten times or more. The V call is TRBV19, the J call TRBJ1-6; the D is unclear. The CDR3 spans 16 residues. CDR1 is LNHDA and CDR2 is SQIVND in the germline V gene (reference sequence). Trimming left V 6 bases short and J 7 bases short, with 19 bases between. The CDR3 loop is CASRWQDYDLNSPLHF. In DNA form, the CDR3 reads TGTGCCAGTAGGTGGCAGGACTACGATTTGAATTCACCCCTCCACTTT.

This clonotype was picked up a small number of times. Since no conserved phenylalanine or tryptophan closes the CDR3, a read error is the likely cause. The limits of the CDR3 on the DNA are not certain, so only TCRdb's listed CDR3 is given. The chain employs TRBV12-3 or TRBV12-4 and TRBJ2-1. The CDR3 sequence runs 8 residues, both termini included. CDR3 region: CASSLPFS.

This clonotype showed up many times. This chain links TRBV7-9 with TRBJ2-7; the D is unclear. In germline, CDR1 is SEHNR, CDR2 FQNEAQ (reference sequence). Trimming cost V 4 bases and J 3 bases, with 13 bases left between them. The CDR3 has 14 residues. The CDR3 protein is CASSSMSPNYEQYF. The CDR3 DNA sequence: TGTGCCAGCAGCTCCATGTCCCCTAACTACGAGCAGTACTTC.

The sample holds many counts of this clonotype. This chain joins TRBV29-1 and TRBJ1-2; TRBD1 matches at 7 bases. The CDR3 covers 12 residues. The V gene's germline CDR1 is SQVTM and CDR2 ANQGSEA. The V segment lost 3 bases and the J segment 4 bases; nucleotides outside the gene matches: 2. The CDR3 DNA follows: TGCAGCGTTGAGACAGGGTCCTATGGCTACACCTTC. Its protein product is CSVETGSYGYTF.

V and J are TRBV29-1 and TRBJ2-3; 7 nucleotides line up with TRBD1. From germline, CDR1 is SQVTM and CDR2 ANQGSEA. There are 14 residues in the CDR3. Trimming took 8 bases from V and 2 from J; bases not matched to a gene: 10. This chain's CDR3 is CSSGVDRFTDTQYF. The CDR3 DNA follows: TGCAGCAGTGGGGTGGACAGGTTCACAGATACGCAGTATTTT.

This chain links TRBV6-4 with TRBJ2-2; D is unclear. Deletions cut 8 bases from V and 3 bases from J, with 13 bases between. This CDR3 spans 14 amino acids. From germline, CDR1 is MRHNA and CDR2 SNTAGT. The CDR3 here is CASRAVGDTGELFF. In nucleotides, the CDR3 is TGTGCCAGCCGTGCGGTTGGGGACACCGGGGAGCTGTTTTTT.

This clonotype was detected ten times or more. Here the CDR3 DNA reads TGTGCCAGCAGCGTAGACGGGAGGGATCTCGGGACCCAGTACTTC. Its protein product is CASSVDGRDLGTQYF. The V gene is TRBV9, the J gene TRBJ2-5; the match to TRBD2 covers 8 bases. CDR3 length: 15 residues. Trimming cost V 0 bases and J 7 bases; bases outside gene matches: 8. Germline V gives CDR1 SGDLS, CDR2 YYNGEE.

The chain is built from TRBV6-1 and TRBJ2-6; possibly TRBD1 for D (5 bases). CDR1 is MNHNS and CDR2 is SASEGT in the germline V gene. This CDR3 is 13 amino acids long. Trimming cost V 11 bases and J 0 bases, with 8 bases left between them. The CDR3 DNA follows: TGTGCCGGGGCGTCCTCTGGGGCCAACGTCCTGACTTTC. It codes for CAGASSGANVLTF.

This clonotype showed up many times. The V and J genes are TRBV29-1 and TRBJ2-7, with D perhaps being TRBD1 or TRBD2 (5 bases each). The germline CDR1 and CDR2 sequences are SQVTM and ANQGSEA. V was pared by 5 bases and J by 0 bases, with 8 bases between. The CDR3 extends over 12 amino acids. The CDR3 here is CSVQGTSYEQYF. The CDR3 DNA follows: TGCAGCGTTCAAGGGACCTCCTACGAGCAGTACTTC.

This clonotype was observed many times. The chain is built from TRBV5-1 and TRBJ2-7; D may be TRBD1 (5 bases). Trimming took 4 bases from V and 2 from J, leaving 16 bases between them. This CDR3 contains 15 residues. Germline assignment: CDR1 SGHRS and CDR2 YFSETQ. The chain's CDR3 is CASSPAQRGTYEQYF. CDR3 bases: TGCGCCAGCAGCCCCGCTCAAAGGGGTACCTACGAGCAGTACTTC.

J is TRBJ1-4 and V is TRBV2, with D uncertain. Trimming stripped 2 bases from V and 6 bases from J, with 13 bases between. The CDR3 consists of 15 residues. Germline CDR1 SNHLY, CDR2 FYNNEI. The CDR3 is CASSERGVHYEKLFF. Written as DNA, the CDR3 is TGTGCCAGCAGTGAACGCGGGGTGCACTATGAAAAACTGTTTTTT.

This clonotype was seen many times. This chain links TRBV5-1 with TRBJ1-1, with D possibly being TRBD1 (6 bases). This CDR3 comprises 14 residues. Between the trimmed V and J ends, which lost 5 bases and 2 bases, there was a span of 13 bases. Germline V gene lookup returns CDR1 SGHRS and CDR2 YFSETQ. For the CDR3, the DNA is TGCGCCAGCAGGTTATCAGGGGAAAACACTGAAGCTTTCTTT. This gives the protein CASRLSGENTEAFF.

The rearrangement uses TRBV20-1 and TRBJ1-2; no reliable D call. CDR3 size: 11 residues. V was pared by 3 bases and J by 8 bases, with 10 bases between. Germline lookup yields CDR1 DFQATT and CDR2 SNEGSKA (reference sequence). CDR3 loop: CSARWGDGYTF. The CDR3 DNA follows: TGCAGTGCTAGGTGGGGAGACGGCTACACCTTC.

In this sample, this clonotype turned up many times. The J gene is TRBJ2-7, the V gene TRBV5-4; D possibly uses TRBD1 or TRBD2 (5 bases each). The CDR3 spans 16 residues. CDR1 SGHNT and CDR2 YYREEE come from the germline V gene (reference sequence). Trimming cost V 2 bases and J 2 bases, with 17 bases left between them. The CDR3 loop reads CASSFGRPRDAYEQYF. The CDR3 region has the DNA TGTGCCAGCAGCTTCGGACGGCCAAGGGACGCCTACGAGCAGTACTTC.

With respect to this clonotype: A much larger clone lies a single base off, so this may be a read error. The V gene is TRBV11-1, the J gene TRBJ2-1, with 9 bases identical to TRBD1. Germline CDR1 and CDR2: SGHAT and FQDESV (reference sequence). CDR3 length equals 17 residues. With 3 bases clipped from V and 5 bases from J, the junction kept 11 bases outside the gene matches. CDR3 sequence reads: CASSLVGGQGKDNEQFF. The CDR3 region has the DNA TGTGCCAGCAGCTTGGTTGGGGGACAGGGAAAAGACAATGAGCAGTTCTTC.

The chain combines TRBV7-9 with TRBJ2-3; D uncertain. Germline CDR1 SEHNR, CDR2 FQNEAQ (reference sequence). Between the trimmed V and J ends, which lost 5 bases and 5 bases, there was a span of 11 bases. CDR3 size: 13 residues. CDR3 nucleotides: TGTGCCAGCAGCATTCTCCCGGGAGATACGCAGTATTTT. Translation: CASSILPGDTQYF.

DNA of the CDR3: TGTGCCAGCAGCTTGGGACTAGCGGGAGTCGGGCCGTACTTC. Amino acids: CASSLGLAGVGPYF. The chain uses TRBV3-1 and TRBJ2-7; 14 nucleotides match TRBD2. The germline V gene encodes CDR1 LGHDT and CDR2 YNNKEL (reference sequence). The CDR3 is 14 amino acids. V lost 5 bases and J lost 12; bases outside the gene matches: 9.

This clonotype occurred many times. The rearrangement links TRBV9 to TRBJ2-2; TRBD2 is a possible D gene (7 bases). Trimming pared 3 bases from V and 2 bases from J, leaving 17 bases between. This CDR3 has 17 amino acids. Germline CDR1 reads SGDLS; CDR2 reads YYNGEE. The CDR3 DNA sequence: TGTGCCAGCAGCGAGTGGGGGGCTAGCGGTAACACCGGGGAGCTGTTTTTT. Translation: CASSEWGASGNTGELFF.

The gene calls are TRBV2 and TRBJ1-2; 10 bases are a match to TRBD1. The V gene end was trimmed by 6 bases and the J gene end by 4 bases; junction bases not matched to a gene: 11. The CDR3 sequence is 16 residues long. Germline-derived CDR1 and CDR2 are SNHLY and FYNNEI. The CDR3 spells CASSPGTGTGAYGYTF. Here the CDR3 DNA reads TGTGCCAGCAGCCCAGGAACCGGGACAGGGGCCTATGGCTACACCTTC.

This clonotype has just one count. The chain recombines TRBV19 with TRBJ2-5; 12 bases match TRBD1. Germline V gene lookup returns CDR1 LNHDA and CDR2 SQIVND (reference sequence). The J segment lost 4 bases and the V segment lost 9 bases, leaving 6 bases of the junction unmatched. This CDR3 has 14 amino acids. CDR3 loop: CASYRDRGPETQYF. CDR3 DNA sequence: TGTGCCAGCTACCGGGACAGGGGGCCAGAGACCCAGTACTTC. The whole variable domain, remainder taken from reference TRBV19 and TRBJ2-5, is DGGITQSPKYLFRKEGQNVTLSCEQNLNHDAMYWYRQDPGQGLRLIYYSQIVNDFQKGDIAEGYSVSREKKESFPLTVTSAQKNPTAFYLCASYRDRGPETQYFGPGTRLLVL.